These T cell receptor beta chains were read from a single sample in a study of sequential checkpoint blockade in melanoma. Only in-frame clones appear in the TCRdb table, and some are missing; sequencing was by immunoSEQ multiplex PCR. The profile shows several thousand clones, roughly 70% of them singletons. Sequencing was performed on CD8+ T cells sorted from blood (inferred from file names), taken from a patient given nivolumab and ipilimumab in sequence. These receptors came from a human patient with melanoma. Some clones in this sample may be carry-over from other donors' samples. CDR3s include the opening cysteine and the closing phenylalanine or tryptophan. The D gene is left open where the match is weak. Not every row has a clone size; where given, it reads once, few, many or a size class.

>TRBJ2-7|-|-|TRBV11-3
TGTGCCAGCAGCTTTCCGGGCCGCGGGGAGCAGTACTTC
CASSFPGRGEQYF
>TRBJ1-4|-|TRBD1|TRBV28
TGTGCCAGCAGTTTAGGATACAGGGGGCCGGCAACTAATGAAAAACTGTTTTTT
CASSLGYRGPATNEKLFF
>TRBJ2-7|-|TRBD2|TRBV7-9
TGTGCCAGCAGCTCGGGGACTAGCGTGTACGAGCAGTACTTC
CASSSGTSVYEQYF
>TRBJ1-1|-|-|TRBV2
TGTGCCAGCAGTGTAAAGGGGAGGACTGAAGCTTTCTTT
CASSVKGRTEAFF
>TRBJ2-7|-|TRBD1|TRBV28
TGTGCCAGCAGTGCGAGACCCCAAACAGGGGTTTCAGGGTGGGCCCTATACGAGCAGTACTTC
CASSARPQTGVSGWALYEQYF
>TRBJ2-7|few|TRBD2|TRBV29-1
TGCAGCGTTGGGGGCTTAGCGGGACGGCCAACCTACGAGCAGTACTTC
CSVGGLAGRPTYEQYF
>TRBJ1-2|-|-|TRBV7-3
TGTGCCAGCAGCTTGCCCGGGAGCTATGGCTACACCTTC
CASSLPGSYGYTF
>TRBJ2-7|-|-|TRBV4-3
TGCGCCAGCAGCCAAGATTACCGCCCGGGGTCCTACGAGCAGTACTTC
CASSQDYRPGSYEQYF
>TRBJ1-5|few|-|TRBV23-1
TGCGCCAGCAGCCCCGACAGGAAATATCAGCCCCAGCATTTT
CASSPDRKYQPQHF
>TRBJ1-4|few|-|TRBV4-1
TGCGCCAGCAGCCAAGCCCGCCGGAGTGAAAAACTGTTTTTT
CASSQARRSEKLFF
>TRBJ1-1|-|-|TRBV4-3
TGCGCCAGCAGCCAAGATCGTGTTGGAGACACTGAAGCTTTCTTT
CASSQDRVGDTEAFF
>TRBJ1-5|-|TRBD1|TRBV7-9
TGTGCCAGCAAGAGGGACAGGGGGCTTATTAGCAATCAGCCCCAGCATTTT
CASKRDRGLISNQPQHF
>TRBJ2-7|-|-|TRBV28
TGTGCCAGCAGTCCCCTAGGTGGCCCGGAACAGTACTTC
CASSPLGGPEQYF
>TRBJ1-1|large|TRBD1|TRBV7-8
TGTGCCAGCAGCCTCGGGACAGGGATGAACACTGAAGCTTTCTTT
CASSLGTGMNTEAFF
>TRBJ1-5|-|-|TRBV9
TGTGCCAGCAGCGTAGGGGCAGACAATCAGCCCCAGCATTTT
CASSVGADNQPQHF
>TRBJ2-7|-|TRBD1|TRBV7-9
TGTGCCAGCAGCTTGGATGGTCATCCGGGACAGCGCATGTACTTC
CASSLDGHPGQRMYF
>TRBJ2-3|-|TRBD1|TRBV28
TGTGCCAGCAGTTTCGGACAGGCTAGGGGCGATACGCAGTATTTT
CASSFGQARGDTQYF
>TRBJ1-4|-|-|TRBV15
TGTGCCACCAGCAGAGGGGGGGGAACTAATGAAAAACTGTTTTTT
CATSRGGGTNEKLFF
>TRBJ2-1|-|TRBD1|TRBV2
TGTGCCAGCAGTGAAGGACAGGGGGCCTACAATGAGCAGTTCTTC
CASSEGQGAYNEQFF
>TRBJ2-7|once|-|TRBV28
TGTGCCAGCAGTTTGAAGGAGGGGCGGCACGAGCAGTACTTC
CASSLKEGRHEQYF
>TRBJ1-2|few|-|TRBV5-5
TGCGCCAGCAGCCAGGATTTTTCGGGCAGGGGCGAAGGCTACACCTTC
CASSQDFSGRGEGYTF
>TRBJ2-7|-|-|TRBV6-1
TGTGCCAGCAGTGAAAACGCGTACGAGCAGTACTTC
CASSENAYEQYF
>TRBJ1-5|-|-|TRBV11-3
TGTGCCAGCAGCTTATCAGGAATAGGCCAGCCCCAGCATTTT
CASSLSGIGQPQHF
>TRBJ2-7|-|TRBD2|TRBV7-2
TGTGCCAGCAGCTTAGTAGGACTAGTGTCCCCTAGCGGGGGTTACGAGCAGTACTTC
CASSLVGLVSPSGGYEQYF
>TRBJ2-7|-|-|TRBV11-3
TGTGCCAGCAGTCTGATGCAGGGTACCCAATACGAGCAGTACTTC
CASSLMQGTQYEQYF
>TRBJ2-6|-|-|TRBV29-1
TGCAGCGTCGCGGAAGTCAGCTCTGGGGCCAACGTCCTGACTTTC
CSVAEVSSGANVLTF
>TRBJ1-5|-|TRBD1|TRBV5-8
TGTGCCAGCAGCGTAAAGACAGGGATGGCTAATCAGCCCCAGCATTTT
CASSVKTGMANQPQHF
>TRBJ1-4|-|TRBD1|TRBV28
TGTGCCAGCAGTCCTCAGGACAGGGTTGCAACTAATGAAAAACTGTTTTTT
CASSPQDRVATNEKLFF
>TRBJ1-1|-|-|TRBV13
TGTGCCAGCAGCTCCACGGGAGGCACTGAAGCTTTCTTT
CASSSTGGTEAFF
>TRBJ2-7|-|TRBD2|TRBV11-3
TGTGCCAGCAGCTCTAGGGCGGGGGGAATCTACGAGCAGTACTTC
CASSSRAGGIYEQYF
>TRBJ1-1|-|TRBD1|TRBV6-6
TGTGCCAGCCCCCCGGGACAGGGTCTGAACACTGAAGCTTTCTTT
CASPPGQGLNTEAFF
>TRBJ2-7|-|-|TRBV2
TGTGCCAGCAGTGAGCGAGGGGAGGCCTACGAGCAGTACTTC
CASSERGEAYEQYF
>TRBJ1-4|-|-|TRBV4-3
TGCGCCAGCAGCCAAGATACAGTTAATGAAAAACTGTTTTTT
CASSQDTVNEKLFF
>TRBJ1-1|-|-|TRBV9
TGTGCCAGCAGCGTAGATGGGAAGGGAGGGGCGAACACTGAAGCTTTCTTT
CASSVDGKGGANTEAFF
>TRBJ2-7|-|TRBD1|TRBV7-9
TGTGCCAGCAGCTTAGGGGACAGGGGTTACGAGCAGTACTTC
CASSLGDRGYEQYF
>TRBJ1-5|-|-|TRBV19
TGTGCCAGTAGTCTCCGGGTAGATAGCAATCAGCCCCAGCATTTT
CASSLRVDSNQPQHF
>TRBJ1-2|-|-|TRBV28
TGTGCCAGCAGTTTGAGGACAGCCTATGGCTACACCTTC
CASSLRTAYGYTF
>TRBJ2-1|-|-|TRBV4-3
TGCGCCAGCAGCCAAGATGGGAACAGGCTGAATGAGCAGTTCTTC
CASSQDGNRLNEQFF
>TRBJ2-7|-|TRBD2|TRBV2
TGTGCCACCCTGGGGGGGAGCCCCTACGAGCAGTACTTC
CATLGGSPYEQYF
>TRBJ1-1|-|TRBD1|TRBV12-5
TGTGCTAGTGGTTTGGTACAGGGGGATAGGGCTGAAGCTTTCTTT
CASGLVQGDRAEAFF
>TRBJ1-1|-|-|TRBV15
TGTGCCACCAGCAGAGGCGGTGGGAACACTGAAGCTTTCTTT
CATSRGGGNTEAFF
>TRBJ2-7|-|TRBD1|TRBV27
TGTGCCAGCAGTTCCTCCTTTGGGGACAGGGGCTACGAGCAGTACTTC
CASSSSFGDRGYEQYF
>TRBJ1-2|-|TRBD1|TRBV19
TGTGCCAGTAGTACATCAGGGGGGAGAGACTATGGCTACACCTTC
CASSTSGGRDYGYTF
>TRBJ1-1|-|-|TRBV6-5
TGTGCCACCTACTCCCCTCGTTACACTGAAGCTTTCTTT
CATYSPRYTEAFF
>TRBJ1-2|-|TRBD1|TRBV9
TGTGCCAGCAGCGGCGGGACAGGGGGTCACCCTGGCTATGGCTACACCTTC
CASSGGTGGHPGYGYTF
>TRBJ2-2|-|-|TRBV7-9
TGTGCCAGCAGCTTGGTGGGGAGCACCGGGGAGCTGTTTTTT
CASSLVGSTGELFF
>TRBJ1-2|-|TRBD1|TRBV5-1
TGCGCCAGCAGCCCCGGGACAGGGGTCCGCGATGGCTACACCTTC
CASSPGTGVRDGYTF
>TRBJ2-2|-|TRBD2|TRBV7-6
TGTGCCAGCAGCTTACGGGCCGTAGCGGGAATGAGTGACGGGGAGCTGTTTTTT
CASSLRAVAGMSDGELFF
>TRBJ2-7|once|TRBD1|TRBV29-1
TGCAGCGTCACAGACAGGGTTCTATACGAGCAGTACTTC
CSVTDRVLYEQYF
>TRBJ1-3|-|TRBD1|TRBV7-2
TGTGCCAGCAGCGAGCGGGACAGGGCGGCTGGAAACACCATATATTTT
CASSERDRAAGNTIYF
>TRBJ2-7|-|TRBD1|TRBV2
TGTGCCAGCAGTGACCCCTTTACAGGGGCCAGCTCCTACGAGCAGTACTTC
CASSDPFTGASSYEQYF
>TRBJ2-5|few|-|TRBV9
TGTGCCAGCAGCGCTGGGGGGGCTCCTCAAGAGACCCAGTACTTC
CASSAGGAPQETQYF
>TRBJ2-2|-|TRBD1|TRBV4-1
TGCGCCAGCAGCCAAAGGGGGACAGAGAACACCGGGGAGCTGTTTTTT
CASSQRGTENTGELFF
>TRBJ1-5|-|-|TRBV2
TGTGCCAGCAGTAGTCGAAGGGGGAACAATCAGCCCCAGCATTTT
CASSSRRGNNQPQHF
>TRBJ1-4|-|-|TRBV5-1
TGCGCCAGCAGCTTGGAGGGCGGGACTAATGAAAAACTGTTTTTT
CASSLEGGTNEKLFF
>TRBJ2-2|-|TRBD1|TRBV4-1
TGCGCCAGCAGCTCGGACAGGGGGCGGGGCGGGGAGCTGTTTTTT
CASSSDRGRGGELFF
>TRBJ1-2|-|-|TRBV9
TGTGCCAGCAGCGTAGGACGAGGAGGCTACACCTTC
CASSVGRGGYTF
>TRBJ2-1|-|-|TRBV12-5
TGTGCTAGTGGTACGGACGCGGGCCTTCGGCAGTTCTTC
CASGTDAGLRQFF
>TRBJ2-7|-|-|TRBV21-1
TGTGCCAGCAGCTTAATAAGGGCCACGGGGTATTACGAGCAGTACTTC
CASSLIRATGYYEQYF
>TRBJ2-7|few|-|TRBV19
TGTGCCAGTAGTATAGCACGTGGGGCTATCTACGAGCAGTACTTC
CASSIARGAIYEQYF